Below, 15 T cell receptor beta chains from the same sample are listed, as sequenced in a study of blood T cells in healthy people across ages. Alongside a J-beta primer mix, a sample-barcoded 5' primer served in a second PCR lasting roughly 6 to 11 cycles. TCRdb ran MiXCR on the 5' RACE reads and lists one entry per CDR3 protein. There are some 670,000 distinct CDR3 sequences in the sample; 45% to 60% occur only once, and 13% lies in the top ten. Material: blood. The receptors were sampled from a woman of 80 years or more in good health.

Concerning this clonotype: A much larger clonotype is one base distant, so this may be a read error. This rearrangement joins TRBV29-1 to TRBJ2-3; D may be TRBD1 (5 bases). The germline V and J ends were trimmed by 7 bases and 2 bases, with 16 bases remaining between them. The length of the CDR3 is 14 residues. The V gene's germline CDR1 is SQVTM and CDR2 ANQGSEA. The CDR3 here is CSAWGVRSTDTQYF. As DNA, the CDR3 is TGCAGCGCCTGGGGCGTCAGATCCACAGATACGCAGTATTTT.

This clonotype was picked up many times. V is TRBV6-1 and J is TRBJ2-3; D unclear. CDR1 and CDR2 from the germline V gene are MNHNS and SASEGT. Trimming left V 6 bases short and J 6 bases short, with 16 bases between. The CDR3 extends over 14 amino acids. The CDR3 loop reads CASSWTILSDTQYF. The CDR3 DNA reads as TGTGCCAGCAGCTGGACCATATTATCCGATACGCAGTATTTT.

The rearrangement links TRBV5-1 to TRBJ2-7; possible D gene TRBD1, 5 bases. This CDR3 region has 15 residues. Trimming removed 2 bases from V and 2 bases from J, with 14 bases in between. Germline V CDR1 and CDR2: SGHRS, YFSETQ. CDR3 DNA: TGCGCCAGCAGCTTTGGACATATGGGTGCCTACGAGCAGTACTTC. It encodes CASSFGHMGAYEQYF.

This clonotype has ten or more counts. The genes are TRBV2 and TRBJ2-1, with 8 bases aligning to TRBD2. This CDR3 has 15 residues. With V trimmed by 7 bases and J by 2 bases, 7 bases remained unmatched. CDR1 is SNHLY and CDR2 is FYNNEI in the germline V gene. The CDR3 DNA is TGTGCCAGCACGCTCCCCGGGAGGGCCTACAATGAGCAGTTCTTC. This translates into CASTLPGRAYNEQFF.

There are many counts of this clonotype. V is TRBV5-5 and J is TRBJ2-7, with TRBD2 as a possible D gene (5 bases). Germline V lookup: CDR1 SGHKS, CDR2 YYEKEE (reference sequence). The germline V and J ends were trimmed by 2 bases and 4 bases, with 19 bases remaining between them. This CDR3 comprises 16 residues. CDR3 sequence: CASSLTASRAVYEQYF. The CDR3 region has the DNA TGTGCCAGCAGCTTAACAGCTTCGCGGGCGGTATACGAGCAGTACTTC.

Comment on this clonotype: A much bigger clone sits one base away, suggesting this may be a read error. The chain joins TRBV3-1 to TRBJ2-7; the D gene could be TRBD1 or TRBD2 (5 bases each). Germline V gives CDR1 LGHDT, CDR2 YNNKEL (reference sequence). There are 15 residues in the CDR3. CDR3 sequence reads: CAGSQGIPGTNEQYF. DNA of the CDR3: TGTGCCGGCAGCCAAGGAATTCCAGGGACCAACGAGCAGTACTTC.

About this clonotype: This could be a read error, since a much larger clone is one nucleotide away. The chain uses TRBV5-1 and TRBJ1-4; D not resolved. Germline V gene data show CDR1 as SGHRS and CDR2 as YFSETQ. The CDR3 is 15 residues long. CDR3 sequence (DNA): TGCGCCAGCAGCATTTCAGGATGGGCTAAGGAAAAACTGTTTTTT. Translating it yields CASSISGWAKEKLFF.

As to this clonotype: With a much larger clone just one base away, this may be a read error. The chain is built from TRBV7-2 and TRBJ2-1; TRBD2 is a possible D gene (7 bases). Trimming shortened V by 8 bases and J by 5 bases, and 22 bases separated the two germline ends. CDR3 size: 16 residues. From germline, CDR1 is SGHTA and CDR2 FQGNSA. The CDR3 spells CASGTEGGVTHNEQFF. In DNA form, the CDR3 reads TGTGCCAGCGGTACTGAGGGGGGGGTCACCCACAATGAGCAGTTCTTC.

This clonotype was counted ten times or more. The chain uses TRBV5-1 and TRBJ2-3; tentative D call: TRBD1 (6 bases). Trimming left V 5 bases short and J 5 bases short, with 12 bases between. CDR3 size: 13 residues. Germline CDR1 SGHRS, CDR2 YFSETQ. CDR3 DNA sequence: TGCGCCAGCAGAGGAAACAGGGTAGATACGCAGTATTTT. This codes for CASRGNRVDTQYF.

The gene calls are TRBV20-1 and TRBJ2-2, with 7 bases that match TRBD2. The CDR3 totals 13 residues. V dropped 2 bases and J dropped 6; count of bases not matched to a gene: 3. Looked up from germline, CDR1 is DFQATT and CDR2 is SNEGSKA (reference sequence). The CDR3 DNA is TGCAGTGCTAGAAGCGGGGCCGCCGGGGAGCTGTTTTTT. Translating it yields CSARSGAAGELFF.

V and J are TRBV20-1 and TRBJ2-7; TRBD1 aligns across 10 bases. V shed 4 bases, J shed 7 bases, and the junction held 16 bases outside the gene matches. CDR3 size: 16 residues. The germline V gene encodes CDR1 DFQATT and CDR2 SNEGSKA (reference sequence). The CDR3 sequence is CSAMPGQGPYFEEQYF. The CDR3 DNA is TGCAGTGCTATGCCGGGACAGGGGCCCTATTTTGAAGAGCAGTACTTC.

Concerning this clonotype itself: A read error may be the cause here, since a much bigger clone is one base away. The V call is TRBV4-2, the J call TRBJ2-2; 11 bases are a match to TRBD2. From germline, CDR1 is LGHNA and CDR2 YNFKEQ. The length of the CDR3 is 16 residues. The CDR3 sequence is CVSSPELAGDTGELFF. CDR3 coding DNA: TGTGTCAGCAGCCCAGAACTAGCGGGAGACACCGGGGAGCTGTTTTTT.

This clonotype was observed at least ten times. The gene calls are TRBV6-6 and TRBJ2-3; D is unclear. Looked up from germline, CDR1 is MNHNY and CDR2 is SVGAGI (reference sequence). The CDR3 is 17 residues long. V lost 6 bases, J lost 0 bases, and 19 bases lay in between. CDR3 residues: CASSPNWRTSSTDTQYF. Written as DNA, the CDR3 is TGTGCCAGCAGCCCCAACTGGCGTACTTCTAGCACAGATACGCAGTATTTT.

This clonotype has just one count. This chain uses TRBV4-2 with TRBJ2-5, with 9 bases identical to TRBD2. This CDR3 has 13 amino acids. With V trimmed by 7 bases and J by 2 bases, 2 bases remained unmatched. Looked up from germline, CDR1 is LGHNA and CDR2 is YNFKEQ. The CDR3 reads CASTSGEQETQYF. The DNA for the CDR3 is TGTGCCAGCACTAGCGGGGAGCAAGAGACCCAGTACTTC.

The rearrangement uses TRBV6-6 and TRBJ1-2; D ambiguous. V lost 5 bases, J lost 6 bases, and 10 bases lay in between. The germline gives CDR1 MNHNY, CDR2 SVGAGI (reference sequence). The CDR3 contains 12 residues. The CDR3 region is CASSLDSNGYTF. CDR3 DNA: TGTGCCAGCAGTCTCGACTCGAATGGCTACACCTTC.